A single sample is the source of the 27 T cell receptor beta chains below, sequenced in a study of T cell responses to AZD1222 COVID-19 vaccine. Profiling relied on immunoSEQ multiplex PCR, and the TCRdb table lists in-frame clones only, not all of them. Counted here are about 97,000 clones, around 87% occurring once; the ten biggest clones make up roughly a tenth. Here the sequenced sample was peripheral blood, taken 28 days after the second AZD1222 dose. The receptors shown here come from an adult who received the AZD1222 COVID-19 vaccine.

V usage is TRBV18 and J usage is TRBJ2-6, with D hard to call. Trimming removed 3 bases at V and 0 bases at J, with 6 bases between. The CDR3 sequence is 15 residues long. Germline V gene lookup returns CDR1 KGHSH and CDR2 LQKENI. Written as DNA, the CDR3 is TGTGCCAGCTCACCGGTTGGCTCTGGGGCCAACGTCCTGACTTTC. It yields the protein CASSPVGSGANVLTF.

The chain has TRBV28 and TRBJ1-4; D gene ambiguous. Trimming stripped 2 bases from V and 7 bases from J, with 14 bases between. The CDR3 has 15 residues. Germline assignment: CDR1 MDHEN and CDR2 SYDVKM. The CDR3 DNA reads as TGTGCCAGCAGTTTAAGCGGCCCGGAAAGTGAAAAACTGTTTTTT. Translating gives CASSLSGPESEKLFF.

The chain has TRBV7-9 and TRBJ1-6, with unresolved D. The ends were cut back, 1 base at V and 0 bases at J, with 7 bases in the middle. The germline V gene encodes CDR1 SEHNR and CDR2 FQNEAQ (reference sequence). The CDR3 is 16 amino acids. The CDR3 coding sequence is TGTGCCAGCAGCTTAGGGCCAAGCTCCTATAATTCACCCCTCCACTTT. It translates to CASSLGPSSYNSPLHF.

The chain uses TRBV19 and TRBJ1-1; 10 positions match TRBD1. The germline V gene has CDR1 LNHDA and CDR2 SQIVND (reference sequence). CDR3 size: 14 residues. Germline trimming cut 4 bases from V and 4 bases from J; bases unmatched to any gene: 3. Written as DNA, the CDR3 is TGTGCCAGTAGTAGGCGGACAGGGGGCACTGAAGCTTTCTTT. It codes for CASSRRTGGTEAFF. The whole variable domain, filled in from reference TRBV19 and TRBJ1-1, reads DGGITQSPKYLFRKEGQNVTLSCEQNLNHDAMYWYRQDPGQGLRLIYYSQIVNDFQKGDIAEGYSVSREKKESFPLTVTSAQKNPTAFYLCASSRRTGGTEAFFGQGTRLTVV.

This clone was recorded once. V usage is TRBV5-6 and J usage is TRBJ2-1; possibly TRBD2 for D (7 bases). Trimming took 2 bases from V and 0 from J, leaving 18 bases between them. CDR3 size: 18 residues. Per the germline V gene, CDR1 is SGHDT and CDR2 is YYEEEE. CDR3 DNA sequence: TGTGCCAGCAGCTTAATTAGGGGGGGACTGAGCTCCTACAATGAGCAGTTCTTC. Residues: CASSLIRGGLSSYNEQFF.

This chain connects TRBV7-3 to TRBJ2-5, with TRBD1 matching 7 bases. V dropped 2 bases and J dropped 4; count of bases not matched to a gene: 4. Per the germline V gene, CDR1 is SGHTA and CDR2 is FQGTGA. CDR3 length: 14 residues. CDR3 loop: CASSLRGGRETQYF. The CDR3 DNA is TGTGCCAGCAGCTTACGAGGGGGCCGAGAGACCCAGTACTTC.

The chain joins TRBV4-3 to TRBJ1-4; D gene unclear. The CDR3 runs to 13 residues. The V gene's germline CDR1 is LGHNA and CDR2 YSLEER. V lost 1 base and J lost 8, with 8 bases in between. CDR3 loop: CASSQGGPEKLFF. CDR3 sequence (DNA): TGCGCCAGCAGCCAAGGAGGGCCGGAAAAACTGTTTTTT.

CDR3 DNA: TGTGCCAGCAGCTTAGGAGCGGGCCCCTACGAGCAGTACTTC. It encodes CASSLGAGPYEQYF. This chain links TRBV7-8 with TRBJ2-7, with D tentatively TRBD2 (6 bases). Germline loops: CDR1 SGHVS, CDR2 FQNEAQ. The CDR3 runs 14 residues. The V end was cut by 1 base, the J end by 2 bases, with 9 bases between.

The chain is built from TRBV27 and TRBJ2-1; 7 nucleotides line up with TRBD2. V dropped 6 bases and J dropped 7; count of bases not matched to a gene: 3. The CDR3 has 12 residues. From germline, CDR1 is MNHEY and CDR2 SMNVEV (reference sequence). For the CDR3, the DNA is TGTGCCAGCAGCCCGGGACTAAATGAGCAGTTCTTC. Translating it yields CASSPGLNEQFF.

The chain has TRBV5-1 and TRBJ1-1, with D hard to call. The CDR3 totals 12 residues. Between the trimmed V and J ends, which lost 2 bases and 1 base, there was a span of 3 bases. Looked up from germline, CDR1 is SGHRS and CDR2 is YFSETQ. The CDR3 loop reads CASSFQNTEAFF. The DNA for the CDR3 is TGCGCCAGCAGCTTCCAGAACACTGAAGCTTTCTTT.

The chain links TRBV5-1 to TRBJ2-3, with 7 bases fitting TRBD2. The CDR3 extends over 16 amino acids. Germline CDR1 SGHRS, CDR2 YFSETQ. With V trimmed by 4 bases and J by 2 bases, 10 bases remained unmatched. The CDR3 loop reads CASSGTGGIPTDTQYF. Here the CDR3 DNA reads TGCGCCAGCAGCGGAACCGGGGGGATTCCCACAGATACGCAGTATTTT.

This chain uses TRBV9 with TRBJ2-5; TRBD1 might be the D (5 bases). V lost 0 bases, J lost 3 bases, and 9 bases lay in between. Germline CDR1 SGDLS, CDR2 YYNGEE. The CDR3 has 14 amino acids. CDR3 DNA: TGTGCCAGCAGCGTAGAGGGGCCAGAAGAGACCCAGTACTTC. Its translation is CASSVEGPEETQYF.

CDR3 region: CASSTLRDTQHF. The CDR3 nucleotides read TGTGCCAGCAGCACACTCCGGGACACCCAGCATTTT. The V call is TRBV5-8, the J call TRBJ1-5; D is perhaps TRBD1 (6 bases). The CDR3 totals 12 residues. Per the germline V gene, CDR1 is SGHTS and CDR2 is YDEGEE. Trimming took 4 bases from V and 11 from J, leaving 13 bases between them.

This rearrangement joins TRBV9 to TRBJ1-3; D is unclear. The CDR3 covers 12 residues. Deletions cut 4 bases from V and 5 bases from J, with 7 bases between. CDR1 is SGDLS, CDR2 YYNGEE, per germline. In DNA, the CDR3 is TGTGCCAGCAGCCCTGGCCGAAACACCATATATTTT. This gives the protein CASSPGRNTIYF. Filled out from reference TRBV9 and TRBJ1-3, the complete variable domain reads DSGVTQTPKHLITATGQRVTLRCSPRSGDLSVYWYQQSLDQGLQFLIQYYNGEERAKGNILERFSAQQFPDLHSELNLSSLELGDSALYFCASSPGRNTIYFGEGSWLTVV.

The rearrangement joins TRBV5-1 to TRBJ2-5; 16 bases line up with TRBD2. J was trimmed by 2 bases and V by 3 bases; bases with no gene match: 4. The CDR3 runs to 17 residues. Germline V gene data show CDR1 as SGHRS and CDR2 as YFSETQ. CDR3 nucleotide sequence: TGCGCCAGCAGCTCTGGGACTAGCGGGAGGGTACAAGAGACCCAGTACTTC. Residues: CASSSGTSGRVQETQYF. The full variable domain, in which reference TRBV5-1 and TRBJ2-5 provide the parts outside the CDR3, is KAGVTQTPRYLIKTRGQQVTLSCSPISGHRSVSWYQQTPGQGLQFLFEYFSETQRNKGNFPGRFSGRQFSNSRSEMNVSTLELGDSALYLCASSSGTSGRVQETQYFGPGTRLLVL.

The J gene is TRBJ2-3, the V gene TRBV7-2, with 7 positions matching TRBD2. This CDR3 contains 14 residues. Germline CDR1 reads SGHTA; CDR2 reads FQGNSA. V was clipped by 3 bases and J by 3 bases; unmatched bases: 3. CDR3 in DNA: TGTGCCAGCAGCTTGCAGGGAGGGACAGATACGCAGTATTTT. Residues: CASSLQGGTDTQYF.

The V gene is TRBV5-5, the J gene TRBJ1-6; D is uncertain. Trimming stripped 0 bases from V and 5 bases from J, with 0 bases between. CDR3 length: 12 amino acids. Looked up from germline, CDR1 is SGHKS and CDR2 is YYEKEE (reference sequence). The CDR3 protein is CASSLDNSPLHF. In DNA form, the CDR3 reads TGTGCCAGCAGCTTGGATAATTCACCCCTCCACTTT.

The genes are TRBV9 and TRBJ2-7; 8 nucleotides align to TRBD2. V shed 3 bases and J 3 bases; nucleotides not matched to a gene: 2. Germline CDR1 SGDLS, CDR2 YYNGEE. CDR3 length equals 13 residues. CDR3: CASSARGGYEQYF. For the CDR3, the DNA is TGTGCCAGCAGCGCCCGGGGGGGCTACGAGCAGTACTTC.

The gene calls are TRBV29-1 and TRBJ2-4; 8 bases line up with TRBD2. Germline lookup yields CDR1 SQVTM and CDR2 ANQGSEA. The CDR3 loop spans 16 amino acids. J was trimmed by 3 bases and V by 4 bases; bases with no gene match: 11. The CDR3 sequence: CSVVPGTSHGKNIQYF. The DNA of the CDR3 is TGCAGCGTTGTCCCGGGGACTAGTCACGGCAAAAACATTCAGTACTTC.

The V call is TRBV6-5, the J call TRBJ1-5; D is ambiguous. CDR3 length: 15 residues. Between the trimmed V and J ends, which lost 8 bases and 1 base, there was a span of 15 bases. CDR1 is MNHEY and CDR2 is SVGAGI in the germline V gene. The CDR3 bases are TGTGCCAGCGAGCGGGCCCTCAGGAGCAATCAGCCCCAGCATTTT. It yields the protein CASERALRSNQPQHF.

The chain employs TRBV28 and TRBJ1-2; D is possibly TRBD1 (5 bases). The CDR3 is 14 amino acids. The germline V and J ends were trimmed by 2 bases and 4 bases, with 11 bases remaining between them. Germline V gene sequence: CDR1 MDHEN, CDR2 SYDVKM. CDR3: CASSLGTITYGYTF. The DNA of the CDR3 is TGTGCCAGCAGTTTAGGGACTATTACCTATGGCTACACCTTC.

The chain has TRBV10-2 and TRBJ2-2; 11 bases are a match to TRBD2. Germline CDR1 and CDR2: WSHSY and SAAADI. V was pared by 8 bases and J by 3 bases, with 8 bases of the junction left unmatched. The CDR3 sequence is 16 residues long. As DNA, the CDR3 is TGCGCCAGCCTTGTAGCGGGGGGGCCGTACACCGGGGAGCTGTTTTTT. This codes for CASLVAGGPYTGELFF.

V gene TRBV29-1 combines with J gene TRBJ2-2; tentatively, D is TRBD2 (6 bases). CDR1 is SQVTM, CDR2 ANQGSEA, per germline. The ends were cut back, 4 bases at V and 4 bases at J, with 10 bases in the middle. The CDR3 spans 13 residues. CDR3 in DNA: TGCAGCGTTGGCAGGGACTTCACCGGGGAGCTGTTTTTT. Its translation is CSVGRDFTGELFF.

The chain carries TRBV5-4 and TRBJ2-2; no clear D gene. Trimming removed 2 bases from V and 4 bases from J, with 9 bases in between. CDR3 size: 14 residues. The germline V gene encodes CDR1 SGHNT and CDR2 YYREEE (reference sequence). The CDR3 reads CASSFRPTTGELFF. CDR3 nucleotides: TGTGCCAGCAGCTTCCGGCCCACCACCGGGGAGCTGTTTTTT.

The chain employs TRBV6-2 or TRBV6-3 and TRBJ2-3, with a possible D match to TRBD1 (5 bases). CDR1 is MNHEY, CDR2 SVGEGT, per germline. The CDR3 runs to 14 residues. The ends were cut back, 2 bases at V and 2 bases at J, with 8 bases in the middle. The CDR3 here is CASSYEGDTDTQYF. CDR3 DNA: TGTGCCAGCAGTTACGAAGGGGACACAGATACGCAGTATTTT.

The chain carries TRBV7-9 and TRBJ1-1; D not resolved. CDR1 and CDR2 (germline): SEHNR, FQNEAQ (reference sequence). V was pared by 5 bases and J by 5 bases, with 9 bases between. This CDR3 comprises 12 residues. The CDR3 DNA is TGTGCCAGCAGCCCGTTCGGAACTGAAGCTTTCTTT. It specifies CASSPFGTEAFF.

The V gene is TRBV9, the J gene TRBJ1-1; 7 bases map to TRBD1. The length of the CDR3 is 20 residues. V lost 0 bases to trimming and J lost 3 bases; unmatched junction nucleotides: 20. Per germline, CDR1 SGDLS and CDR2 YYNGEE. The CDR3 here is CASSVGYGQGVLSRYTEAFF. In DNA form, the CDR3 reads TGTGCCAGCAGCGTAGGATACGGGCAGGGGGTCCTTTCCCGGTACACTGAAGCTTTCTTT.